The 19 T cell receptor beta chains reported below all come from one sample, sequenced in a study of shared clonotypes between healthy human individuals. The data were produced by immunoSEQ multiplex PCR, yet TCRdb's version contains in-frame clones alone and is incomplete. This table has about 680,000 clones, 92% appearing once. Selected positively for CCR7 and CD45RO-negative, naive CD8 cells excluded terminally differentiated effector memory CD45RA+ cells. Sequencing was performed on naive CD8+ T cells sorted from blood. The receptors derive from a man in his thirties or forties in good health.

The sample holds a few counts of this clone. V gene TRBV7-9 combines with J gene TRBJ1-2; D possibly corresponds to TRBD1 (6 bases). CDR3 length equals 13 residues. V shed 8 bases and J shed 1 base, with 11 bases lying between them. Germline V gene lookup returns CDR1 SEHNR and CDR2 FQNEAQ (reference sequence). CDR3 in amino acids: CASVQGNNYGYTF. CDR3 in DNA: TGTGCCAGCGTCCAGGGGAATAACTATGGCTACACCTTC.

The CDR3 nucleotides read TGCAGCGCCCGAGGGGGGGAGGGCCGGGTAGAGACCCAGTACTTC. Residues: CSARGGEGRVETQYF. The chain links TRBV29-1 to TRBJ2-5; TRBD2 is a possible D gene (7 bases). CDR3 size: 15 residues. V lost 7 bases and J 4 bases, leaving 22 bases between the germline ends. Germline-derived CDR1 and CDR2 are SQVTM and ANQGSEA.

This rearrangement joins TRBV7-9 to TRBJ2-5; D is uncertain. CDR3 length: 12 amino acids. Per germline, CDR1 SEHNR and CDR2 FQNEAQ (reference sequence). The V and J ends lost 5 bases and 5 bases respectively, with 9 bases between them. CDR3 DNA sequence: TGTGCCAGCAGCCCCATAGGGGAGACCCAGTACTTC. Protein: CASSPIGETQYF.

This clone was detected a few times. The genes are TRBV11-2 and TRBJ2-1, with D maybe TRBD2 (5 bases). V shed 11 bases and J shed 7 bases, with 15 bases lying between them. This CDR3 comprises 12 residues. Germline V gene sequence: CDR1 SGHAT, CDR2 FQNNGV. For the CDR3, the DNA is TGTGCCTCGCAGTGGGAGCGAAATGAGCAGTTCTTC. Its translation is CASQWERNEQFF.

This clone was picked up one time. The chain is built from TRBV27 and TRBJ2-1; 8 positions match TRBD2. The CDR3 runs 14 residues. The J segment lost 7 bases and the V segment lost 5 bases, leaving 7 bases of the junction unmatched. CDR1 and CDR2 (germline): MNHEY, SMNVEV (reference sequence). The CDR3 nucleotides are TGTGCCAGCAGTCAGAAGACTAGCGCGAATGAGCAGTTCTTC. Protein: CASSQKTSANEQFF.

The V gene is TRBV7-2, the J gene TRBJ2-2, with 7 bases lining up with TRBD1. With 2 bases clipped from V and 2 bases from J, the junction kept 5 bases outside the gene matches. CDR1 is SGHTA, CDR2 FQGNSA, per germline. CDR3 size: 16 residues. CDR3 in amino acids: CASSLSDRVNTGELFF. The CDR3 DNA sequence: TGTGCCAGCAGCTTAAGTGACAGGGTAAACACCGGGGAGCTGTTTTTT.

The chain recombines TRBV4-1 with TRBJ2-7, with D perhaps being TRBD1 or TRBD2 (5 bases each). The CDR3 length is 14 residues. Between the trimmed V and J ends, which lost 3 bases and 7 bases, there was a span of 16 bases. Per germline, CDR1 MGHRA and CDR2 YSYEKL. CDR3 residues: CASSQATGTMEQYF. CDR3 nucleotides: TGCGCCAGCAGCCAGGCGACGGGGACCATGGAGCAGTACTTC.

The chain's CDR3 is CASSLDGIGGKEQYF. The CDR3 DNA follows: TGCGCCAGCAGCTTAGACGGGATAGGTGGAAAGGAGCAGTACTTC. The V gene is TRBV5-1, the J gene TRBJ2-7; D perhaps matches TRBD2 (5 bases). Germline values: CDR1 SGHRS, CDR2 YFSETQ. The V end lost 2 bases, the J end lost 7 bases, and 19 bases lay between the germline ends. The CDR3 contains 15 residues.

In its sample, this clone was seen once. The chain joins TRBV7-2 to TRBJ1-4; TRBD1 might be the D (5 bases). V shed 5 bases and J shed 7 bases, with 14 bases lying between them. The CDR3 runs to 14 residues. Germline V gives CDR1 SGHTA, CDR2 FQGNSA. The CDR3 bases are TGTGCCAGCAGCCACACCTCGGGGGGTGAAAAACTGTTTTTT. This encodes CASSHTSGGEKLFF.

The genes are TRBV28 and TRBJ2-7, with D hard to call. V was shortened by 3 bases and J by 2 bases, with 14 bases between the two germline ends. The germline gives CDR1 MDHEN, CDR2 SYDVKM. The CDR3 contains 15 residues. The CDR3: CASSFSPEMPYEQYF. The CDR3 DNA reads TGTGCCAGCAGTTTCTCCCCCGAGATGCCCTACGAGCAGTACTTC.

The V and J genes are TRBV7-9 and TRBJ1-1; perhaps TRBD1 as D (6 bases). The ends were cut back, 5 bases at V and 13 bases at J, with 26 bases in the middle. Germline V gene data show CDR1 as SEHNR and CDR2 as FQNEAQ (reference sequence). The CDR3 contains 15 residues. The DNA for the CDR3 is TGTGCCAGCAGCCCGAGCAGGGGCAGGGTGAACATCTTTTTCTTT. Translating gives CASSPSRGRVNIFFF.

The chain uses TRBV14 and TRBJ2-5; the D is unclear. Trimming left V 0 bases short and J 1 base short, with 12 bases between. CDR1 and CDR2 from the germline V gene are SGHDN and FVKESK. The CDR3 extends over 16 amino acids. This chain's CDR3 is CASSQDRSGRQETQYF. The CDR3 nucleotides are TGTGCCAGCAGCCAAGATAGGTCCGGCCGCCAAGAGACCCAGTACTTC. Based on the CDR3 plus reference TRBV14 and TRBJ2-5, the full variable domain is EAGVTQFPSHSVIEKGQTVTLRCDPISGHDNLYWYRRVMGKEIKFLLHFVKESKQDESGMPNNRFLAERTGGTYSTLKVQPAELEDSGVYFCASSQDRSGRQETQYFGPGTRLLVL.

This clone was detected once. The chain links TRBV11-2 to TRBJ2-1; 9 bases fit TRBD2. This CDR3 comprises 16 residues. CDR1 is SGHAT, CDR2 FQNNGV, per germline. With V trimmed by 5 bases and J by 7 bases, 12 bases remained unmatched. CDR3 loop: CASSQRGTSRVNEQFF. The CDR3 DNA follows: TGTGCCAGCAGCCAGCGGGGGACTAGCCGGGTAAATGAGCAGTTCTTC.

This sequence joins TRBV28 and TRBJ2-6; no clear D. The CDR3 is made up of 17 amino acids. The V gene lost 5 bases and the J gene lost 0 bases, with 14 bases spanning the gap. Germline V gives CDR1 MDHEN, CDR2 SYDVKM. CDR3 in amino acids: CASSQGHYFSGANVLTF. The CDR3 DNA reads TGTGCCAGCAGTCAAGGGCATTACTTCTCTGGGGCCAACGTCCTGACTTTC.

Concerning this clone: At the DNA level, this CDR3 is encoded by other sequences in the same sample as well. V gene TRBV27 combines with J gene TRBJ2-1; 13 nucleotides agree with TRBD2. The CDR3 has 15 residues. The germline gives CDR1 MNHEY, CDR2 SMNVEV (reference sequence). V shed 5 bases and J 5 bases; nucleotides not matched to a gene: 3. The CDR3 sequence is CASSTGLAGHNEQFF. CDR3 in DNA: TGTGCCAGCAGTACGGGACTAGCGGGACACAATGAGCAGTTCTTC.

Only a few counts were recorded for this clone. CDR3 in amino acids: CASSPEGLAGADEQFF. In DNA, the CDR3 is TGCGCCAGCAGCCCGGAGGGACTAGCGGGAGCGGATGAGCAGTTCTTC. The V call is TRBV5-1, the J call TRBJ2-1, with 14 bases lining up with TRBD2. Germline V gives CDR1 SGHRS, CDR2 YFSETQ. Trimming took 4 bases from V and 8 from J; bases not matched to a gene: 8. The CDR3 contains 16 residues.

The genes are TRBV29-1 and TRBJ2-2; no definite D call. CDR1 and CDR2 from the germline V gene are SQVTM and ANQGSEA. The CDR3 loop spans 13 amino acids. V gave up 2 bases and J gave up 5 bases, with 9 bases separating them. In DNA, the CDR3 is TGCAGCGTTGAAACCAGCCTAACCGGGGAGCTGTTTTTT. Translating gives CSVETSLTGELFF.

The sample holds a few counts of this clone. The chain carries TRBV19 and TRBJ1-2; D ambiguous. The CDR3 sequence is 13 residues long. Germline V gives CDR1 LNHDA, CDR2 SQIVND (reference sequence). The ends were cut back, 7 bases at V and 5 bases at J, with 14 bases in the middle. The CDR3 loop reads CASKQAESYGYTF. CDR3 in DNA: TGTGCCAGTAAGCAAGCGGAATCTTATGGCTACACCTTC.

This chain uses TRBV27 with TRBJ2-3; 8 nucleotides line up with TRBD2. The CDR3 sequence is 16 residues long. Trimming cost V 4 bases and J 6 bases; bases outside gene matches: 12. Germline CDR1 MNHEY, CDR2 SMNVEV (reference sequence). The CDR3 spells CASSSVAIAGFDTQYF. The CDR3 DNA reads TGTGCCAGCAGTTCCGTGGCAATAGCGGGATTTGATACGCAGTATTTT.